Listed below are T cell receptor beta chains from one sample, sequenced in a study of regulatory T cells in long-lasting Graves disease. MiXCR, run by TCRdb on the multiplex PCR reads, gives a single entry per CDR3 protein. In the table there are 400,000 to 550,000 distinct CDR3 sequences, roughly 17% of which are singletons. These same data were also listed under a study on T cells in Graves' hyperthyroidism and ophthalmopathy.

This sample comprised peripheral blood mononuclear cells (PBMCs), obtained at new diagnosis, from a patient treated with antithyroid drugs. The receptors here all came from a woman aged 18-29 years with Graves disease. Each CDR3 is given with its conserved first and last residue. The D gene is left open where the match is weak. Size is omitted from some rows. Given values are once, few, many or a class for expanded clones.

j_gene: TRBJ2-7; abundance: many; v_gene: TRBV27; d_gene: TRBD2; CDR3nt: TGTGCCAGCAGTTTATCGTGGCAGGGACTAAACTACGAGCAGTACTTC; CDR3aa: CASSLSWQGLNYEQYF
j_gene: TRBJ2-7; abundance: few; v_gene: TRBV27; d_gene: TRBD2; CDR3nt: TGTGCCAGCACCCCACTCTTAGCGGGAGTGAACGAGCAGTACTTC; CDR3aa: CASTPLLAGVNEQYF
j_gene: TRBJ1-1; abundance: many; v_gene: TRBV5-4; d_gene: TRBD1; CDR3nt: TGTGCCAGCAGCGAGTACTCGGGACAGAGAATGAACACTGAAGCTTTCTTT; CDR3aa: CASSEYSGQRMNTEAFF
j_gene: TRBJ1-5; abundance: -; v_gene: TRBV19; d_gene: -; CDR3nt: TGTGCCAGTAGTATCAGAGCAGGGGTCGGGAGCAATCAGCCCCAGCATTTT; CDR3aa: CASSIRAGVGSNQPQHF
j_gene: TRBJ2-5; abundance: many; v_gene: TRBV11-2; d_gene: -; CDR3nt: TGTGCCAGCAGCTTAGTAGGGATACAAGAGACCCAGTACTTC; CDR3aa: CASSLVGIQETQYF
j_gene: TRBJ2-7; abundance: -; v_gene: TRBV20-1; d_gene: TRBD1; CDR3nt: TGCAGTGCTAGAGAGACGGGACAGAGTTCCTACGAGCAGTACTTC; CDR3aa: CSARETGQSSYEQYF
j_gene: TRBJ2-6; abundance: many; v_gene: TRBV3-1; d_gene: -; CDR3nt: TGTGCCAGCAGCCAAGGTGAATTCTCTGGGGCCAACGTCCTGACTTTC; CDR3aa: CASSQGEFSGANVLTF
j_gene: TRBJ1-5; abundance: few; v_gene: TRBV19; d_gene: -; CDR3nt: TGTGCCAGTAGTATCAGGGATGGGAGCAATCAGCCCCAGCATTTT; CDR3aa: CASSIRDGSNQPQHF
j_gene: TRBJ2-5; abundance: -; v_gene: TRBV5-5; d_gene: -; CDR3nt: TGTGCCAGCAGCTTCTCGTTCGGGGGCCAAGAGACCCAGTACTTC; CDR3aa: CASSFSFGGQETQYF
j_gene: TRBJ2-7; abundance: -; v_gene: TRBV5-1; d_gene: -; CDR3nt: TGCGCCAGCAGCTTGGGGGGCGGCCATAACTCCTACGAGCAGTACTTC; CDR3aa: CASSLGGGHNSYEQYF
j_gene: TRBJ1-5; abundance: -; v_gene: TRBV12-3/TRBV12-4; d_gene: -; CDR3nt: TGTGCCAGCAGTTTCAAAGACCCAAATAGCAATCAGCCCCAGCATTTT; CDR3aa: CASSFKDPNSNQPQHF
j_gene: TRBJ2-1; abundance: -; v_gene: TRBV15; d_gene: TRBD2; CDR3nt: TGTGCCACCAGCAGACAGATAGCGGGAGGATTTTATGAGCAGTTCTTC; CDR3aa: CATSRQIAGGFYEQFF
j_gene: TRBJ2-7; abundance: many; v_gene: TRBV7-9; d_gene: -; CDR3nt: TGTGCCAGCAGCTCCGAGAGGGGTCAGTTCTACGAGCAGTACTTC; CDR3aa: CASSSERGQFYEQYF
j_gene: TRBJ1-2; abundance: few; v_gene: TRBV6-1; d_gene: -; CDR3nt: TGTGCCAGCAGTGCCGGATTTGGGGGCTACACCTTC; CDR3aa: CASSAGFGGYTF
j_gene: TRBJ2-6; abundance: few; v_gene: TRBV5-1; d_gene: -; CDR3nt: TGCGCCAGCAGCTTTACCTCTGGGGCCAACGTCCTGACTTTC; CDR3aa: CASSFTSGANVLTF
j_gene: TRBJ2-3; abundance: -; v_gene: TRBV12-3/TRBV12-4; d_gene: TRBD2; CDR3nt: TGTGCCAGCAGTTGGGGTAGCGGGAGGAACACAGATACGCAGTATTTT; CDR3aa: CASSWGSGRNTDTQYF
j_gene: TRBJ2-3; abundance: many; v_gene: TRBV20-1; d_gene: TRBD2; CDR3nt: TGCAGTGCTAGAGATCCAGCGGGAGAAACCACAGATACGCAGTATTTT; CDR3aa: CSARDPAGETTDTQYF
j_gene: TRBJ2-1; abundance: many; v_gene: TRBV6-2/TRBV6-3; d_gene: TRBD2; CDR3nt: TGTGCCAGCAGCCCCCCGCTAGCGGGAGTTGGGGGTGAGCAGTTCTTC; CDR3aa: CASSPPLAGVGGEQFF
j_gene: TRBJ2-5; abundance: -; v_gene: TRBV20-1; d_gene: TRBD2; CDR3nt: TGCAGTGCTGTAGCGGGAGCTTCAGAGACCCAGTACTTC; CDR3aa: CSAVAGASETQYF
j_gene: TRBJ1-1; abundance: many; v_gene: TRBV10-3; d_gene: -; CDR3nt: TGTGCCATCAGTGAGCCAGACATGAACACTAAAGCTTTCTTT; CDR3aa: CAISEPDMNTKAFF
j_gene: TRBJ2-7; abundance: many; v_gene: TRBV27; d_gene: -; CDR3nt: TGTGCCAGCAGTTTACGGAGGGAAAACTACGAGCAGTACTTC; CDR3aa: CASSLRRENYEQYF
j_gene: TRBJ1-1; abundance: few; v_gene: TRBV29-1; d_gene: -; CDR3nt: TGCTGCGGAGTGAACACTGAAGCTTTCTTT; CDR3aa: CCGVNTEAFF
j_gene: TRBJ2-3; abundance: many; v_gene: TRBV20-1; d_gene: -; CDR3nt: TGCAGTGCTAGAGAGGGCAGGGGCACAGATACGCAGTATTTT; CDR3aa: CSAREGRGTDTQYF
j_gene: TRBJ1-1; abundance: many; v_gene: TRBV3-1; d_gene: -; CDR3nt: TGTGCCAGCAATCTCCGGGGGCAGAACACTGAAGCTTTCTTT; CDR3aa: CASNLRGQNTEAFF
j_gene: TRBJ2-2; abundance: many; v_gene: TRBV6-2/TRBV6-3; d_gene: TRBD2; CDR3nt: TGTGCCAGCAGTTACTCGGCCTTTAGCGGGGACTACACCGGGGAGCTGTTTTTT; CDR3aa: CASSYSAFSGDYTGELFF
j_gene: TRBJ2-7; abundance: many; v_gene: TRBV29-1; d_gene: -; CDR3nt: TGCAGCGTCACAGGGAGACTAACCTACGAGCAGTACTTC; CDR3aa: CSVTGRLTYEQYF
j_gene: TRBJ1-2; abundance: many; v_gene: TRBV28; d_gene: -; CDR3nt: TGTGCCAGCAGTTTACAAACTAACTATGGCTACACCTTC; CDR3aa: CASSLQTNYGYTF
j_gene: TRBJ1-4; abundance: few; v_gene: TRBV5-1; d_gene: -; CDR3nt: TGCGCCAGCAGCTTGTTTAGTTATAATGAAAAACTGTTTTTT; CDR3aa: CASSLFSYNEKLFF
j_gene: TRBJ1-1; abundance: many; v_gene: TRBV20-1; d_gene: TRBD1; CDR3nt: TGCAGTGCTAGCCCCCATCAACAGGGGGCGGTGAACACTGAAGCTTTCTTT; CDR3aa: CSASPHQQGAVNTEAFF
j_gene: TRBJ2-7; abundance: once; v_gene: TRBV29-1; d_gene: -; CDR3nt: TGCAGCGTTGTCGACACCCTCTACGAGCAGTACTTC; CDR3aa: CSVVDTLYEQYF
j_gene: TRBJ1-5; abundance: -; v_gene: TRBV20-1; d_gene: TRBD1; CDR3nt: TGCAGTGCCACAGGGGGCAATCAGCCCCAGCATTTT; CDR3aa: CSATGGNQPQHF
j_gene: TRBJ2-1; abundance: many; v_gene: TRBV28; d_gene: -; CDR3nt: TGTGCCAGCAGTGATAATGAGCAGTTCTTC; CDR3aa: CASSDNEQFF
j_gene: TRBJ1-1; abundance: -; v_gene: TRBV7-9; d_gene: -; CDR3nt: TGTGCCAGCAGGACTATGAGCACTGAAGCTTTCTTT; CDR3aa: CASRTMSTEAFF
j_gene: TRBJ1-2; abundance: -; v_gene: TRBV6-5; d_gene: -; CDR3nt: TGTGCCAGCAGTTTGAGGGGATTAACAGGGTGGGGTGGCTACACCTTC; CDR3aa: CASSLRGLTGWGGYTF
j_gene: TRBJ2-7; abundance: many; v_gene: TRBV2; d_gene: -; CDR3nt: TGTGCCAGCAGCCCAAATAGGCAGAGCTACGAGCAGTACTTC; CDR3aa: CASSPNRQSYEQYF
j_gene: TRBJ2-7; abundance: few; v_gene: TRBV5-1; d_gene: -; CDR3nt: TGCGCCAGCAGCTATTTCCAGGGCTACGAGCAGTACTTC; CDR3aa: CASSYFQGYEQYF
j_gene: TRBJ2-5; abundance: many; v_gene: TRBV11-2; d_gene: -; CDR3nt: TGTGCCAGCAGCTCCCACCCCTCACAGGGTAAAGAGACCCAGTACTTC; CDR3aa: CASSSHPSQGKETQYF
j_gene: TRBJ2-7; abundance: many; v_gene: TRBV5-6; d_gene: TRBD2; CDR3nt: TGTGCCAGCAGCTTGGTGGGACTAGCGGGACGTTACGAGCAGTACTTC; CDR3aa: CASSLVGLAGRYEQYF
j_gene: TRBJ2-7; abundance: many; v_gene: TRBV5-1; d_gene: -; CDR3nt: TGCGCCAGCAGCCCCAGGGCAGGGGTGACCTACGAGCAGTACTTC; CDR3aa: CASSPRAGVTYEQYF
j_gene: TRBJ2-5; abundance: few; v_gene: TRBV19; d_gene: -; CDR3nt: TGTGCCAGCCAGAGGACAGATCAAGAGACCCAGTACTTC; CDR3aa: CASQRTDQETQYF
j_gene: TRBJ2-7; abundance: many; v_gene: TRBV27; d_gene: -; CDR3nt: TGTGCCAGCAGTTACGCTCGGTGGGCCTACGAGCAGTACTTC; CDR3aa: CASSYARWAYEQYF
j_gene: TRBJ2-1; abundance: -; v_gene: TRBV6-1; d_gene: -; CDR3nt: TGTGCCAGCAGTCCCCAGGGGTTTAGCTCCTACAATGAGCAGTTCTTC; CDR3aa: CASSPQGFSSYNEQFF
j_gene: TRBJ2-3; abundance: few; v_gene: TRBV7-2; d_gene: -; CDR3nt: TGTGCCAGCAGCTTAGCGCGAAGGGGGTCCGGGGATACGCAGTATTTT; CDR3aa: CASSLARRGSGDTQYF
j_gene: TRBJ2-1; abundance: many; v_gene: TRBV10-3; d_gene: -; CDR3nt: TGTGCCATCAGGGACACCGAAGGCAATGAGCAGTTCTTC; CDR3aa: CAIRDTEGNEQFF
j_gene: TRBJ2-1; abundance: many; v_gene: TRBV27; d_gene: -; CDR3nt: TGTGCCAGCAGTTTATCGGCCCGCATAGGGTTCTACAATGAGCAGTTCTTC; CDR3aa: CASSLSARIGFYNEQFF
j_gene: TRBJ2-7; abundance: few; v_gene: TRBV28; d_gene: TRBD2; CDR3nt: TGTGCCAGCAGAACCACTAGCGGAGGACCTTTAGAGCAGTACTTC; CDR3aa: CASRTTSGGPLEQYF
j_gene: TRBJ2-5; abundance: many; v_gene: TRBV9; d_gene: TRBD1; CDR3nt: TGTGCCAGCAGCCCAAGGACAGGGGTCCCAGAGACCCAGTACTTC; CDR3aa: CASSPRTGVPETQYF
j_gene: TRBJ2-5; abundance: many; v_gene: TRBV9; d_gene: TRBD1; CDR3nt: TGTGCCAGCAGCATTCGGACAGGGCACAAAGAAGAGACCCAGTACTTC; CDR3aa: CASSIRTGHKEETQYF
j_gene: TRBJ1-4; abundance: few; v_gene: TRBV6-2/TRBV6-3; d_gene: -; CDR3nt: TGTGCCAGCAGAATCCCCGTGCGGCCAACTAATGAAAAACTGTTTTTT; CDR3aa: CASRIPVRPTNEKLFF
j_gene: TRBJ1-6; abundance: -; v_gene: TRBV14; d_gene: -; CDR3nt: TGTGCCAGCAGCGGGGAGCAGGTGTCCTATAATTCACCCCTCCACTTT; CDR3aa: CASSGEQVSYNSPLHF
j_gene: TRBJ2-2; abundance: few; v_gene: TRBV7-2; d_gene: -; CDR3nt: TGTGCCAGCAGCTTAGTTGTCCTAGCCACCGGGAAGCTGTTTTTT; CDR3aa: CASSLVVLATGKLFF
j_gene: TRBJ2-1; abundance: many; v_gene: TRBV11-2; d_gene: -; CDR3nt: TGTGCCAGCAGCTTTGAGAGAAAAGGTGAGCAGTTCTTC; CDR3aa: CASSFERKGEQFF
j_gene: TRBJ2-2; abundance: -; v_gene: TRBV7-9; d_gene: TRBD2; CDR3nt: TGTGCCAGCAGCAGACTAGCGGGGCTAACCGGGGAGCTGTTTTTT; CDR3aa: CASSRLAGLTGELFF
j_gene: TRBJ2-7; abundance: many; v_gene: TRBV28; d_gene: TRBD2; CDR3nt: TGTGCCAGCAGACTAACTAGCGGGAGCGAGCAGTACTTC; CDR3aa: CASRLTSGSEQYF
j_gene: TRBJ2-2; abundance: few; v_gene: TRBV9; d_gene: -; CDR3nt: TGCGCCAGCAGTGCTTCCACCGGGGAGCTGTTTTTT; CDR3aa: CASSASTGELFF